The 27 T cell receptor beta chains below all came from one sample that was sequenced in a study of technical replicates of blood from a handful of donors. Repertoires were generated with immunoSEQ multiplex PCR, while TCRdb's copy carries only in-frame clones and drops some. Of roughly 60,000 clones in the sample, around 96% are singletons; the top ten hold 2.5% to 3.5%. The sequenced sample was PBMCs. Receptors were obtained from a human donor in good health. Some clones in this sample may be carry-over from other donors' samples.

V and J are TRBV7-9 and TRBJ2-7; D might be TRBD1 (6 bases). The V end lost 7 bases, the J end lost 6 bases, and 22 bases lay between the germline ends. The CDR3 runs 15 residues. Germline V gives CDR1 SEHNR, CDR2 FQNEAQ (reference sequence). The CDR3 is CASNNNRDKSREQYF. CDR3 DNA: TGTGCCAGCAACAACAACCGGGACAAGTCCCGCGAGCAGTACTTC.

The chain employs TRBV11-2 and TRBJ1-2, with D possibly TRBD1 on 6 matching bases. V lost 2 bases to trimming and J lost 0 bases, with 13 bases between them. Germline-derived CDR1 and CDR2 are SGHAT and FQNNGV. The CDR3 has 16 amino acids. This CDR3 reads CASSLRTRGANYGYTF. In nucleotides, the CDR3 is TGTGCCAGCAGCTTAAGGACCAGGGGAGCTAACTATGGCTACACCTTC.

V and J are TRBV7-9 and TRBJ2-7; 7 bases map to TRBD1. This CDR3 spans 14 amino acids. The germline V gene has CDR1 SEHNR and CDR2 FQNEAQ (reference sequence). V was clipped by 5 bases and J by 3 bases; unmatched bases: 7. CDR3 nucleotide sequence: TGTGCCAGCAGCCACCGGGACAGCTTCTACGAGCAGTACTTC. The encoded protein is CASSHRDSFYEQYF.

The V call is TRBV30, the J call TRBJ2-5; D unresolved. The J call may be faulty, since TRBJ2-7 better matches the DNA end. In germline, CDR1 is GTSNPN, CDR2 SVGIG (reference sequence). The CDR3 runs 11 residues. DNA for the CDR3: TGTGCCTGCTCACGGGTTTACGAGCAGTACTTC. The encoded protein is CACSRVYEQYF.

V and J are TRBV9 and TRBJ2-2; D remains ambiguous. CDR1 and CDR2 from the germline V gene are SGDLS and YYNGEE. The V and J ends lost 1 base and 6 bases respectively, with 4 bases between them. The CDR3 sequence is 12 residues long. CDR3 in DNA: TGTGCCAGCAGCGTACTCTCCGGGGAGCTGTTTTTT. Encoded protein: CASSVLSGELFF.

This rearrangement joins TRBV6-4 to TRBJ2-5, with 7 bases aligning to TRBD2. Germline V lookup: CDR1 MRHNA, CDR2 SNTAGT. This CDR3 region has 16 residues. Trimming took 6 bases from V and 5 from J; bases not matched to a gene: 15. CDR3 nucleotide sequence: TGTGCCAGCAGCTCCCGTGGAGGTGGGAGGGGCGAGACCCAGTACTTC. This translates into CASSSRGGGRGETQYF.

This chain links TRBV4-2 with TRBJ2-1, with 9 bases identical to TRBD2. Per the germline V gene, CDR1 is LGHNA and CDR2 is YNFKEQ. V trimming: 1 base; J trimming: 1 base; junction bases outside the gene matches: 5. The CDR3 contains 17 residues. The CDR3 bases are TGTGCCAGCAGCCAAGGTAGAAGCGGGGGGTCCTACAATGAGCAGTTCTTC. It encodes CASSQGRSGGSYNEQFF.

This clone showed up just once. The chain joins TRBV4-2 to TRBJ1-5; D remains ambiguous. The length of the CDR3 is 14 residues. Trimming took off 1 base at V and 4 bases at J, with 8 bases between the two ends. Looked up from germline, CDR1 is LGHNA and CDR2 is YNFKEQ. In DNA, the CDR3 is TGTGCCAGCAGCCAAGGCCAGGTTAATCAGCCCCAGCATTTT. Its protein product is CASSQGQVNQPQHF.

This chain joins TRBV5-6 and TRBJ2-5; D is possibly TRBD2 (6 bases). V lost 0 bases and J 2 bases, leaving 11 bases between the germline ends. Per the germline V gene, CDR1 is SGHDT and CDR2 is YYEEEE. The CDR3 runs to 15 residues. CDR3 coding DNA: TGTGCCAGCAGCTTGGAGGAGGGGTCACAAGAGACCCAGTACTTC. Protein product: CASSLEEGSQETQYF.

A single count supports this clone. This chain connects TRBV2 to TRBJ2-1, with 9 bases that match TRBD2. Germline assignment: CDR1 SNHLY and CDR2 FYNNEI. The CDR3 spans 15 residues. J gave up 6 bases and V 5 bases, and 8 bases lay outside the gene matches. CDR3 sequence: CASSKGTSLVNEQFF. Written as DNA, the CDR3 is TGTGCCAGCAGTAAAGGGACTAGCCTAGTCAATGAGCAGTTCTTC.

The gene calls are TRBV10-3 and TRBJ1-1; D is undetermined. This CDR3 region has 12 residues. Between the trimmed V and J ends, which lost 5 bases and 1 base, there was a span of 5 bases. Looked up from germline, CDR1 is ENHRY and CDR2 is SYGVKD. In DNA form, the CDR3 reads TGTGCCATCAGTACGGGGAACACTGAAGCTTTCTTT. Amino acids: CAISTGNTEAFF.

This sequence joins TRBV4-1 and TRBJ2-2; TRBD2 is a possible D gene (5 bases). Trimming took 4 bases from V and 8 from J, leaving 20 bases between them. This CDR3 contains 16 residues. Germline V gives CDR1 MGHRA, CDR2 YSYEKL. The CDR3 region is CASSPREVGVRGELFF. In DNA form, the CDR3 reads TGCGCCAGCAGCCCCCGGGAAGTTGGGGTTCGTGGGGAGCTGTTTTTT.

This chain connects TRBV6-1 to TRBJ2-4; 7 bases line up with TRBD2. This CDR3 comprises 16 residues. V gave up 1 base and J gave up 0 bases; unmatched junction bases: 3. The V gene's germline CDR1 is MNHNS and CDR2 SASEGT. The CDR3 protein is CASSEGLALAKNIQYF. The CDR3 DNA is TGTGCCAGCAGTGAAGGACTAGCACTAGCCAAAAACATTCAGTACTTC.

J is TRBJ1-4 and V is TRBV28; D may be TRBD1 (6 bases). CDR1 is MDHEN, CDR2 SYDVKM, per germline. The CDR3 is 14 amino acids. Trimming took 6 bases from V and 8 from J, leaving 16 bases between them. DNA of the CDR3: TGTGCCAGCAGAATTGGGGGCGCAGACGAAAAACTGTTTTTT. Its translation is CASRIGGADEKLFF.

V usage is TRBV29-1 and J usage is TRBJ2-1; 9 positions agree with TRBD2. Germline V gene data show CDR1 as SQVTM and CDR2 as ANQGSEA. V dropped 4 bases and J dropped 4; count of bases not matched to a gene: 8. The CDR3 length is 15 residues. As DNA, the CDR3 is TGCAGCGTTGTCGCTTTAGCGGGAGTATACAATGAGCAGTTCTTC. Encoded protein: CSVVALAGVYNEQFF.

The chain uses TRBV7-2 and TRBJ1-2, with 7 bases matching TRBD1. Germline CDR1 and CDR2: SGHTA and FQGNSA. This CDR3 is built from 16 residues. J was trimmed by 0 bases and V by 6 bases; bases with no gene match: 10. Here the CDR3 DNA reads TGTGCCAGCAGACCAGGGCCGGGGACAGCTAACTATGGCTACACCTTC. Encoded protein: CASRPGPGTANYGYTF.

J is TRBJ2-6 and V is TRBV9; perhaps TRBD2 as D (5 bases). This CDR3 contains 19 residues. Germline V gene sequence: CDR1 SGDLS, CDR2 YYNGEE. Trimming shortened V by 0 bases and J by 0 bases, and 16 bases separated the two germline ends. DNA of the CDR3: TGTGCCAGCAGCGTAGGAGAGGGCAGGCGACCCTCTGGGGCCAACGTCCTGACTTTC. Translating gives CASSVGEGRRPSGANVLTF. The entire variable domain, with the rest obtained from reference TRBV9 and TRBJ2-6, is as follows: DSGVTQTPKHLITATGQRVTLRCSPRSGDLSVYWYQQSLDQGLQFLIQYYNGEERAKGNILERFSAQQFPDLHSELNLSSLELGDSALYFCASSVGEGRRPSGANVLTFGAGSRLTVL.

This clone was seen only once. The V gene is TRBV2, the J gene TRBJ1-5, with D possibly being TRBD1 (6 bases). V was trimmed by 4 bases and J by 1 base, leaving 11 bases between them. The CDR3 length is 15 residues. The germline gives CDR1 SNHLY, CDR2 FYNNEI. DNA of the CDR3: TGTGCCAGCAGTGGCCAGGGGCTCAGCAATCAGCCCCAGCATTTT. Amino acid sequence: CASSGQGLSNQPQHF.

V gene TRBV6-5 combines with J gene TRBJ2-7, with 9 bases fitting TRBD1. J was trimmed by 4 bases and V by 2 bases; bases with no gene match: 6. From germline, CDR1 is MNHEY and CDR2 SVGAGI. The CDR3 totals 15 residues. The CDR3, as DNA: TGTGCCAGCAGTTACGGACAGGGGAGACTATACGAGCAGTACTTC. It codes for CASSYGQGRLYEQYF.

The V and J genes are TRBV29-1 and TRBJ1-2; D not resolved. Germline V gene data show CDR1 as SQVTM and CDR2 as ANQGSEA. The CDR3 is 13 residues long. Trimming stripped 4 bases from V and 4 bases from J, with 13 bases between. CDR3: CSVGPLGSYGYTF. The CDR3 nucleotides are TGCAGCGTTGGTCCACTAGGGAGCTATGGCTACACCTTC.

The chain employs TRBV2 and TRBJ2-1; weak D call: TRBD2 (7 bases). Between the trimmed V and J ends, which lost 6 bases and 6 bases, there was a span of 18 bases. This CDR3 has 15 residues. Germline V lookup: CDR1 SNHLY, CDR2 FYNNEI. The CDR3 DNA reads as TGTGCCAGCAGGGGGGCATCTAGCGGCCCCAATGAGCAGTTCTTC. Translating it yields CASRGASSGPNEQFF.

CDR3 loop: CASSLDSVAGGYYEQYF. As DNA, the CDR3 is TGTGCCAGCAGCTTGGACTCCGTAGCGGGAGGTTACTACGAGCAGTACTTC. V and J are TRBV5-5 and TRBJ2-7; 10 positions agree with TRBD2. Germline values: CDR1 SGHKS, CDR2 YYEKEE (reference sequence). The V segment lost 0 bases and the J segment 3 bases; nucleotides outside the gene matches: 9. CDR3 length equals 17 residues.

The J gene is TRBJ2-7, the V gene TRBV4-1, with 9 bases lining up with TRBD1. The germline V gene encodes CDR1 MGHRA and CDR2 YSYEKL. The length of the CDR3 is 16 residues. V lost 4 bases, J lost 2 bases, and 9 bases stayed unmatched. The CDR3, as DNA: TGCGCCAGCAGCCTCCCTCCGGGACAGGGTACCTACGAGCAGTACTTC. Protein sequence: CASSLPPGQGTYEQYF.

The rearrangement joins TRBV2 to TRBJ1-1; the match to TRBD1 covers 8 bases. J lost 5 bases, V lost 6 bases, and 11 bases had no gene match. From germline, CDR1 is SNHLY and CDR2 FYNNEI. The CDR3 spans 15 residues. The CDR3 DNA reads as TGTGCCAGCAGGACAGGACAGGGCACGAGGACTGAAGCTTTCTTT. Amino acid sequence: CASRTGQGTRTEAFF.

The V gene is TRBV28, the J gene TRBJ1-5, with D possibly being TRBD1 (5 bases). With 2 bases removed from V and 2 bases from J, the gap between germline ends came to 10 bases. The CDR3 loop spans 15 amino acids. Germline V lookup: CDR1 MDHEN, CDR2 SYDVKM. The CDR3 is CASSLVGAGNQPQHF. The DNA for the CDR3 is TGTGCCAGCAGTTTAGTAGGGGCCGGCAATCAGCCCCAGCATTTT.

V usage is TRBV9 and J usage is TRBJ2-5, with 16 bases identical to TRBD2. The CDR3 spans 17 residues. The germline gives CDR1 SGDLS, CDR2 YYNGEE. The ends lost 3 bases at V and 5 bases at J; junction bases unmatched: 7. In DNA, the CDR3 is TGTGCCAGCAGCGAGGGACTAGCGGGGGGGCCTTCTGAGACCCAGTACTTC. Protein sequence: CASSEGLAGGPSETQYF.

The chain has TRBV9 and TRBJ2-2, with TRBD2 identical over 8 bases. Germline CDR1 and CDR2: SGDLS and YYNGEE. V dropped 4 bases and J dropped 7; count of bases not matched to a gene: 3. The CDR3 sequence is 13 residues long. In DNA form, the CDR3 reads TGTGCCAGCAGCCTCGGGGGGGGCGGGGAGCTGTTTTTT. Its translation is CASSLGGGGELFF. The whole variable domain, remainder taken from reference TRBV9 and TRBJ2-2, is DSGVTQTPKHLITATGQRVTLRCSPRSGDLSVYWYQQSLDQGLQFLIQYYNGEERAKGNILERFSAQQFPDLHSELNLSSLELGDSALYFCASSLGGGGELFFGEGSRLTVL.